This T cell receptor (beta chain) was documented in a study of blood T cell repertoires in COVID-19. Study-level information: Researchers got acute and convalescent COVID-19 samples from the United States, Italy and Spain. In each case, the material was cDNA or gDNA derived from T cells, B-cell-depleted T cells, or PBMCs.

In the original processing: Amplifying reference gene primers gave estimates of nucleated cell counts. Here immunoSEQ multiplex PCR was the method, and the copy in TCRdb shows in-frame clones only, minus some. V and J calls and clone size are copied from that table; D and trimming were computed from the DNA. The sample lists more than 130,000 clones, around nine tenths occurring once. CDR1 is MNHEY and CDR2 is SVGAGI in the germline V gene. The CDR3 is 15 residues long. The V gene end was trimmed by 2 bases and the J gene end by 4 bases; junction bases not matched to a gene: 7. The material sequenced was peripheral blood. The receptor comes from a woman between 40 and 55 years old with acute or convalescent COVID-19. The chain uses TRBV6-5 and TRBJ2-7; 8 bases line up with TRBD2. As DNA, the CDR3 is TGTGCCAGCAGTTACGAGGCGGGAGGATCATACGAGCAGTACTTC. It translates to CASSYEAGGSYEQYF.